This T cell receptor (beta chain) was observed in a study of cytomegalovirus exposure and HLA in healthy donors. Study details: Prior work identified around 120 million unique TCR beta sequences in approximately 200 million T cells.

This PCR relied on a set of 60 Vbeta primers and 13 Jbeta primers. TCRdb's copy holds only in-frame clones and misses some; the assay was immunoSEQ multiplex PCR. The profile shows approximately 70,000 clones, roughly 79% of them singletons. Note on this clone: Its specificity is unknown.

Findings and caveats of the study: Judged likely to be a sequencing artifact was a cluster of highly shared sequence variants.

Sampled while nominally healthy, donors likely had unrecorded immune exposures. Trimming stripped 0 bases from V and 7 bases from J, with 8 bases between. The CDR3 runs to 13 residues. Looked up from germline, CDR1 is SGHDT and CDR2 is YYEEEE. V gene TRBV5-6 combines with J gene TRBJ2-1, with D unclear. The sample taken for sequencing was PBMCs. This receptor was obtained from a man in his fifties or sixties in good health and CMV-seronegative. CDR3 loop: CASSLDLRNEQFF. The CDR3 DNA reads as TGTGCCAGCAGCTTGGATCTTCGGAATGAGCAGTTCTTC.